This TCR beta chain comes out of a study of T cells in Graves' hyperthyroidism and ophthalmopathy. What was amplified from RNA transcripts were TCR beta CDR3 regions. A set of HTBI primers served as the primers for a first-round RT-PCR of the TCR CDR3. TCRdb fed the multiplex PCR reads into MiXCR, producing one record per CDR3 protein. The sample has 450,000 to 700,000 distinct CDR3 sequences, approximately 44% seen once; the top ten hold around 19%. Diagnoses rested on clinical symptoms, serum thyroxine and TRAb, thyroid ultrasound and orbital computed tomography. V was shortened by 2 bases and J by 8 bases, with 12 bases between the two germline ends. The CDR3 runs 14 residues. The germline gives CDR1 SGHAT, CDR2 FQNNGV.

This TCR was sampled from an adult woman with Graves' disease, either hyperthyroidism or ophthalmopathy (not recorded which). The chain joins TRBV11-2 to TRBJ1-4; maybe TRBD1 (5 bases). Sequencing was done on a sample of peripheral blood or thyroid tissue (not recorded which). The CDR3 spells CASSLSRDGEKLFF. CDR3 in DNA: TGTGCCAGCAGCTTAAGCAGGGACGGGGAAAAACTGTTTTTT.